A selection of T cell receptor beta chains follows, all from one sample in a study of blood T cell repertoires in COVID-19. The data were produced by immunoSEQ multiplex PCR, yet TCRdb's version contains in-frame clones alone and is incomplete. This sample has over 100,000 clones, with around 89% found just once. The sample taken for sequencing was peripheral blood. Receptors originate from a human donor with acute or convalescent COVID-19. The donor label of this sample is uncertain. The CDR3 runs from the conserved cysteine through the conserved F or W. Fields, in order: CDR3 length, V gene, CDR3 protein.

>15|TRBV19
CASSDIYDINYGYTF
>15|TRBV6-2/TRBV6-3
CASSYVAAGGREQYF
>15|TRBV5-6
CASTEAGGPYNEQFF
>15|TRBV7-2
CASSLWPSGSYEQYF
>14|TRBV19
CASSMVQYSTEAFF
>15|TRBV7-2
CASSARQGMNTEAFF
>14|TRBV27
CASSLLGGANVLTF
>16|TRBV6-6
CASSSALRQGDEKLFF
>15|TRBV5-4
CASSLDGFSYNEQFF
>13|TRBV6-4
CASSEEGNSPLHF
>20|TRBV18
CASSYQMTSGGVKGTDTQYF
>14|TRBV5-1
CASSFAGAGAEAFF
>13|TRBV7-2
CASSLDQIYEQYF
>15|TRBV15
CATSRVRDRGHGYTF
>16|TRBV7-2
CASRRHGTSGRNEQFF
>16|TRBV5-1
CASRTGTSGDSETQYF
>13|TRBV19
CASSVYSRQPQHF
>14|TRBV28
CASVRGDLHNEQFF
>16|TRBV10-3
CAISDRDTISTDTQYF
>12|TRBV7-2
CASSLMLAGYTF
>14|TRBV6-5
CASRGQGDTGELFF
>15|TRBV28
CASSPPDRGPGELFF
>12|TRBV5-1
CASRDGQYGYTF
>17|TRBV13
CASSSAYLRDRVDTIYF
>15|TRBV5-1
CASSLGGTGGYEQYF
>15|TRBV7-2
CASSFDPGNTGELFF
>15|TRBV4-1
CASSQLKGGAEKLFF
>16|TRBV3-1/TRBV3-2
CASSQDLTVSGNTIYF
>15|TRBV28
CASSQTAGGPYEQFF
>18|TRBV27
CASSFPETKTGPNQPQHF
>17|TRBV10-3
CAISESLVRGRKETQYF
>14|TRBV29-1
CSVEVRSSYNEQFF
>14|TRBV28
CASSPPGDRGKLFF
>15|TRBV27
CASSFGRGGTDTQYF
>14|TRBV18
CASSPPGLTDTQYF